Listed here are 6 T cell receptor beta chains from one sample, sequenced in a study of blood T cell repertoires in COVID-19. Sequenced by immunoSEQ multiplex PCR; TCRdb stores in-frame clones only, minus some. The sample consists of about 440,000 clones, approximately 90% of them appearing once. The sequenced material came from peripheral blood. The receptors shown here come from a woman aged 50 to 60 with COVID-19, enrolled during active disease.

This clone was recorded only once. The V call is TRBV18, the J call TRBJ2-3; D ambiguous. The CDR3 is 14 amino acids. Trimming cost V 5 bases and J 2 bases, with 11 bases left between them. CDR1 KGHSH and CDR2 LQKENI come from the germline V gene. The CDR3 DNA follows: TGTGCCAGCTCAGCATGGCTTCCCACAGATACGCAGTATTTT. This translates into CASSAWLPTDTQYF.

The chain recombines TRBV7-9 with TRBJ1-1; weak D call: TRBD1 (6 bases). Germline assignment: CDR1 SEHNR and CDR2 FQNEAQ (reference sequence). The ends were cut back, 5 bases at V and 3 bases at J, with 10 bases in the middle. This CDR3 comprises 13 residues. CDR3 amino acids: CASSSQGHTEAFF. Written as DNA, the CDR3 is TGTGCCAGCAGCAGCCAGGGGCACACTGAAGCTTTCTTT.

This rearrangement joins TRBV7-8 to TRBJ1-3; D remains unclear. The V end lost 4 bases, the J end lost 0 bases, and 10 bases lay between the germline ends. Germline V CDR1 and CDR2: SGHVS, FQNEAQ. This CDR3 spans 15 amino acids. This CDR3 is CASSSGGYSGNTIYF. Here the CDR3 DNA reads TGTGCCAGCAGCTCCGGCGGTTACTCTGGAAACACCATATATTTT.

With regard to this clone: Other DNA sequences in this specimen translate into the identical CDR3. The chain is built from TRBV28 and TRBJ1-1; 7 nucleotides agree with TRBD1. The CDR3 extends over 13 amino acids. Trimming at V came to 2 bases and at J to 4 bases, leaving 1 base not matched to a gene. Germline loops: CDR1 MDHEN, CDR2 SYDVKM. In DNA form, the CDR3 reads TGTGCCAGCAGTTTACCAGGGGGCACTGAAGCTTTCTTT. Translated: CASSLPGGTEAFF.

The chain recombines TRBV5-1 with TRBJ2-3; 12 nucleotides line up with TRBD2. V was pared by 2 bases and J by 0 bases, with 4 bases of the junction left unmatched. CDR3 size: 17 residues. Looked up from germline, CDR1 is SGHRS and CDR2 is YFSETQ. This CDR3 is CASSLLAGGASTDTQYF. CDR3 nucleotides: TGCGCCAGCAGCTTACTAGCGGGGGGTGCTAGCACAGATACGCAGTATTTT.

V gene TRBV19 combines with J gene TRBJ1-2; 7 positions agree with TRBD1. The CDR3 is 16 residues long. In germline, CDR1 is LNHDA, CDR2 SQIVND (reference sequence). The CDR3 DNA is TGTGCTGCCCGGTCCGGGACAGTCGGCGGGTTGGATGGCTACACCTTC. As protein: CAARSGTVGGLDGYTF.